A single sample is the source of the 9 T cell receptor beta chains below, sequenced in a study of T-cell reconstitution after alpha-beta-depleted transplantation in children. A library of TCRbeta sequences, prepared with unique molecular identifiers, was generated. TCRdb passed the PCR reads through MiXCR, listing each CDR3 protein once. The table lists roughly 400,000 distinct CDR3 sequences, 43% of them singletons. This material consisted of PBMCs, taken before TCRalphabeta/CD19-depleted stem cell transplant. The receptor source for this set is a girl between 2 and 10 years old with aplastic anemia, due to receive a stem cell transplant.

This clonotype was found many times. The chain has TRBV7-9 and TRBJ2-5; 8 bases agree with TRBD1. CDR1 SEHNR and CDR2 FQNEAQ come from the germline V gene (reference sequence). Trimming at V came to 5 bases and at J to 2 bases, leaving 7 bases not matched to a gene. The CDR3 has 15 amino acids. CDR3 amino acids: CASSARDRSQETQYF. In DNA, the CDR3 is TGTGCCAGCAGCGCCCGGGACAGGAGTCAAGAGACCCAGTACTTC.

This clonotype has just a few counts. V usage is TRBV20-1 and J usage is TRBJ1-5; no clear D. CDR1 DFQATT and CDR2 SNEGSKA come from the germline V gene (reference sequence). The CDR3 totals 12 residues. Trimming removed 3 bases at V and 1 base at J, with 4 bases between. CDR3 coding DNA: TGCAGTGCTAGCGACAGCAATCAGCCCCAGCATTTT. This codes for CSASDSNQPQHF.

Written as DNA, the CDR3 is TGTGCCAGTAGTATACTCCATCGGGCCGCCAGCTCCTACGAGCAGTACTTC. The encoded protein is CASSILHRAASSYEQYF. The chain joins TRBV19 to TRBJ2-7; no firm D call. V dropped 2 bases and J dropped 0 bases, with 17 bases sitting between them. Germline V gives CDR1 LNHDA, CDR2 SQIVND (reference sequence). The CDR3 extends over 17 amino acids.

The chain combines TRBV12-3 or TRBV12-4 with TRBJ2-5; 10 bases match TRBD1. Germline trimming cut 3 bases from V and 5 bases from J; bases unmatched to any gene: 6. This CDR3 contains 15 residues. DNA for the CDR3: TGTGCCAGCAGTTTTGCGACAGGGGGCTTGGAGACCCAGTACTTC. Translated, it gives CASSFATGGLETQYF.

The gene calls are TRBV15 and TRBJ2-3; D remains unclear. Germline CDR1 LNHNV, CDR2 YYDKDF (reference sequence). The V end was cut by 0 bases, the J end by 1 base, with 5 bases between. The CDR3 sequence is 14 residues long. The DNA of the CDR3 is TGTGCCACCAGCAGAGATACGGGCACAGATACGCAGTATTTT. As protein: CATSRDTGTDTQYF.

For this clonotype: Without the conserved terminal phenylalanine or tryptophan, this CDR3 likely stems from a read error. This chain links TRBV7-9 with TRBJ1-2; unclear D gene. V gave up 5 bases and J gave up 7 bases, with 17 bases separating them. Germline V gene lookup returns CDR1 SEHNR and CDR2 FQNEAQ (reference sequence). This CDR3 comprises 14 residues. CDR3 nucleotide sequence: TGTGCCAGCAGCCCGCCGGGTCAGGTCTCTGGCTACACCTCC. Its translation is CASSPPGQVSGYTS.

There are many counts of this clonotype. The chain is built from TRBV12-3 or TRBV12-4 and TRBJ1-3; no clear D gene. The V end was cut by 5 bases, the J end by 3 bases, with 5 bases between. The CDR3 extends over 12 amino acids. The CDR3 here is CASSLRGNTIYF. DNA of the CDR3: TGTGCCAGCAGTCTCCGTGGAAACACCATATATTTT.

V usage is TRBV7-6 and J usage is TRBJ2-7, with TRBD1 matching over 8 bases. The germline CDR1 and CDR2 sequences are SGHVS and FNYEAQ. The CDR3 contains 20 residues. V was pared by 2 bases and J by 4 bases, with 22 bases of the junction left unmatched. The CDR3 DNA is TGTGCCAGCAGCTTAATCACGGGCCAGGGGGCCCGTCCCGCGTTTTACGAGCAGTACTTC. Protein: CASSLITGQGARPAFYEQYF.

The J gene is TRBJ2-1, the V gene TRBV4-2, with 9 bases that match TRBD2. The CDR3 length is 17 residues. The J segment lost 6 bases and the V segment lost 2 bases, leaving 11 bases of the junction unmatched. Germline V gene sequence: CDR1 LGHNA, CDR2 YNFKEQ. The CDR3 reads CASSQSAGLAGSNEQFF. The CDR3 region has the DNA TGTGCCAGCAGCCAATCCGCAGGCCTAGCGGGATCCAATGAGCAGTTCTTC.